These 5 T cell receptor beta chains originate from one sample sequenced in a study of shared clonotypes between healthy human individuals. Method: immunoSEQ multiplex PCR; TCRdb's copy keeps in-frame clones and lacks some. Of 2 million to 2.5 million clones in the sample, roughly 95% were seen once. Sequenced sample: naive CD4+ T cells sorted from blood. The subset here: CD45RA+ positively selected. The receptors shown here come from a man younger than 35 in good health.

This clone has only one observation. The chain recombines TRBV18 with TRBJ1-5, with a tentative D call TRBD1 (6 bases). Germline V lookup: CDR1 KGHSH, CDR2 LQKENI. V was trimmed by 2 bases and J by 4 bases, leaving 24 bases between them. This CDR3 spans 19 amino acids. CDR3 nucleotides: TGTGCCAGCTCACCATATCCTACAGGGACCCGCTCCCCAAATCAGCCCCAGCATTTT. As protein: CASSPYPTGTRSPNQPQHF.

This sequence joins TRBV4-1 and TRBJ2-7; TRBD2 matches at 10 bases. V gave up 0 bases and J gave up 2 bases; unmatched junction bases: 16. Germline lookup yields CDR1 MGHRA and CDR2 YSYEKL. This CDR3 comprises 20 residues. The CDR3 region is CASSQDLIQRGGRPPYEQYF. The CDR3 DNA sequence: TGCGCCAGCAGCCAAGATTTAATCCAGCGGGGGGGCCGCCCCCCCTACGAGCAGTACTTC.

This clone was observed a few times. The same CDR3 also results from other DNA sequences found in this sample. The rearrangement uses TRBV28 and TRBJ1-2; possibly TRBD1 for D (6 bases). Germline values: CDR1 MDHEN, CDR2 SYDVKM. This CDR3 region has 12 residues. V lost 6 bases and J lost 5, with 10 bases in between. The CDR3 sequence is CASSWTAYGYTF. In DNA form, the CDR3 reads TGTGCCAGCAGCTGGACAGCGTATGGCTACACCTTC.

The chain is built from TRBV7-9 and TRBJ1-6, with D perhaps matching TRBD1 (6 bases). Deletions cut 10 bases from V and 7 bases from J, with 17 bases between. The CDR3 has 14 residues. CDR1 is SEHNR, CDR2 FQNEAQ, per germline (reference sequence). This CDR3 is CATRQDPGNSPLHF. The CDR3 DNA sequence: TGTGCCACCCGACAGGACCCTGGGAATTCACCCCTCCACTTT.

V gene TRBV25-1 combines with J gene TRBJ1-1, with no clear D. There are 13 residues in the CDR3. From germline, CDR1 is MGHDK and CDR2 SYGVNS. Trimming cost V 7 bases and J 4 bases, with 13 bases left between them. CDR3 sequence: CASNARIGTEAFF. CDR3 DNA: TGTGCCAGCAATGCGAGGATCGGCACTGAAGCTTTCTTT.